The rows below give T cell receptor beta chains drawn from one sample of a study of blood T cells in healthy people across ages. TCRdb re-called the 5' RACE reads through MiXCR, storing one row per CDR3 protein. This sample has around 1.1 million distinct CDR3 sequences, with 35% to 40% found just once. The sample taken for sequencing was blood. The receptors derive from a young man in good health. The CDR3 runs from the conserved cysteine through the conserved F or W. The D gene is left open where the match is weak. Only part of the rows carry a size: once, few, many, or a class if the clone is expanded.

size	V	J	D	CDR3	DNA
few	TRBV20-1	TRBJ1-2	.	CSVTEMEGYTF	TGCAGTGTTACGGAAATGGAGGGCTACACCTTC
.	TRBV6-5	TRBJ1-2	.	CASTAGKFGYTF	TGTGCCAGCACCGCAGGGAAGTTTGGCTACACCTTC
.	TRBV6-2/TRBV6-3	TRBJ2-3	.	CASSYARMGYTDTQYF	TGTGCCAGCAGTTACGCACGAATGGGGTACACAGATACGCAGTATTTT
few	TRBV20-1	TRBJ1-4	.	CSASQEANEKLFF	TGCAGTGCTTCACAGGAGGCTAATGAAAAACTGTTTTTT
few	TRBV20-1	TRBJ1-4	TRBD1	CSARGQGDAGKLFF	TGCAGTGCTAGAGGACAGGGGGACGCGGGGAAACTGTTTTTT
many	TRBV29-1	TRBJ2-3	TRBD2	CSVPTSVGTDTQYF	TGCAGCGTCCCTACTAGCGTGGGCACAGATACGCAGTATTTT
.	TRBV7-2	TRBJ1-6	.	CASSLGGAHNSPLHF	TGTGCCAGCAGCTTAGGTGGGGCCCATAATTCACCCCTCCACTTT
few	TRBV12-3/TRBV12-4	TRBJ2-7	.	CASSSSGKQGPEQYF	TGTGCCAGCAGTAGTTCCGGAAAACAGGGACCCGAGCAGTACTTC
few	TRBV25-1	TRBJ1-6	.	CASSEWVGSPLHF	TGTGCCAGCAGTGAATGGGTCGGTTCACCCCTCCACTTT
.	TRBV5-1	TRBJ1-4	TRBD1	CASSSEGTGGGEKLFF	TGCGCCAGCAGCTCCGAAGGGACAGGGGGAGGTGAAAAACTGTTTTTT
.	TRBV20-1	TRBJ1-1	TRBD1	CSARRDRGSVITEAFF	TGCAGTGCTAGGAGGGACAGGGGATCGGTGATCACTGAAGCTTTCTTT
.	TRBV7-9	TRBJ2-1	.	CASSLAPGTEGNEQFF	TGTGCCAGCAGCTTAGCACCCGGGACCGAGGGTAATGAGCAGTTCTTC
few	TRBV6-6	TRBJ2-7	.	CASTTGSLEQYF	TGTGCCAGCACCACAGGGTCCCTCGAGCAGTACTTC
few	TRBV7-8	TRBJ2-3	.	CASSLIPTTDTQYF	TGTGCCAGCAGCTTAATCCCGACCACAGATACGCAGTATTTT